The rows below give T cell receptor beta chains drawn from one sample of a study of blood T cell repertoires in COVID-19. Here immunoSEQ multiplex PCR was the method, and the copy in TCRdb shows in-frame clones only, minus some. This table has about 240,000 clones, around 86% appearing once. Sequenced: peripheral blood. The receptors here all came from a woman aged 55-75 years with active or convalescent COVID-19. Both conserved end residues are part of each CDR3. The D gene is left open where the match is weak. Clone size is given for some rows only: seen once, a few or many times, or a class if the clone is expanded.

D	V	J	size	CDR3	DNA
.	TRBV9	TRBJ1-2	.	CASSAEWSGLGYTF	TGTGCCAGCAGCGCCGAATGGAGCGGGCTTGGCTACACCTTC
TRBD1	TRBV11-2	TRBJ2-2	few	CASSLRTGLNTGELFF	TGTGCCAGCAGCTTAAGGACAGGGCTGAACACCGGGGAGCTGTTTTTT
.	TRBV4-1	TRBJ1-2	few	CASSLSRAGFGYTF	TGCGCCAGCAGCCTGAGTCGTGCCGGGTTCGGCTACACCTTC
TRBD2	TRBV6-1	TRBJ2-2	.	CASSDLSGGVDGELFF	TGTGCCAGCAGTGACCTTAGCGGGGGCGTCGACGGGGAGCTGTTTTTT
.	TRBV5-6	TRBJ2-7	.	CASSLRPYEQYF	TGTGCCAGCAGCTTGCGTCCCTACGAGCAGTACTTC
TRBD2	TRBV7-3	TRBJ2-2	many	CASSLGLADGELFF	TGTGCCAGCAGCTTAGGACTAGCGGACGGGGAGCTGTTTTTT
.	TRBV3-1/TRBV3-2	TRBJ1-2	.	CASSQDFGYTF	TGTGCCAGCAGCCAGGACTTTGGCTACACCTTC
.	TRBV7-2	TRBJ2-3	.	CASSSNRAAGTDTQYF	TGTGCCAGCAGCTCAAACAGGGCAGCGGGGACAGATACGCAGTATTTT
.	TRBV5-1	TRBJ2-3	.	CASSLAPGSSTDTQYF	TGCGCCAGCAGCTTGGCCCCGGGGAGCAGCACAGATACGCAGTATTTT
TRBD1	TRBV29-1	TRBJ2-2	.	CSVPGQGYTGELFF	TGCAGCGTTCCTGGACAGGGATACACCGGGGAGCTGTTTTTT
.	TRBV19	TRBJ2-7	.	CASSMGRYEQYF	TGTGCCAGTAGTATGGGCCGCTACGAGCAGTACTTC
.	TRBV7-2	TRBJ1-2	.	CASSLDGANYGYTF	TGTGCCAGCAGCTTAGACGGGGCTAACTATGGCTACACCTTC
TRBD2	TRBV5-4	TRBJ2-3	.	CASSLRTSGSPDTQYF	TGTGCCAGCAGCTTGAGAACTAGCGGATCACCAGATACGCAGTATTTT
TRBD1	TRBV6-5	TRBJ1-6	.	CASSHRDSNSPLHF	TGTGCCAGCAGCCACCGGGACAGCAATTCACCCCTCCACTTT
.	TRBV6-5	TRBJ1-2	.	CASSYSRGRDGYTF	TGTGCCAGCAGTTACTCGCGGGGGCGGGATGGCTACACCTTC
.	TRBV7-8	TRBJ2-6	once	CASSIRTANSGANVLTF	TGTGCCAGCAGCATACGGACAGCTAACTCTGGGGCCAACGTCCTGACTTTC
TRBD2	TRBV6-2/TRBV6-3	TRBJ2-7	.	CASSYPPSGGLDEQYF	TGTGCCAGCAGTTACCCCCCTAGCGGGGGGCTGGACGAGCAGTACTTC
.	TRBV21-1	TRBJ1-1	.	CASSVHPGTGVNTEAFF	TGTGCCAGCAGCGTACATCCCGGGACAGGGGTGAACACTGAAGCTTTCTTT
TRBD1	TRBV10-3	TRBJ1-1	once	CAISEVQGDEAFF	TGTGCCATCAGTGAGGTACAGGGGGATGAAGCTTTCTTT
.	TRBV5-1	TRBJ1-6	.	CASSLQDRRNSPLHF	TGCGCCAGCAGCCTCCAGGATCGTCGGAATTCACCCCTCCACTTT
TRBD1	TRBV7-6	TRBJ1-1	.	CASSLLEPSGTASMNTEAFF	TGTGCCAGCAGCCTTTTGGAGCCCTCCGGGACAGCCAGTATGAACACTGAAGCTTTCTTT
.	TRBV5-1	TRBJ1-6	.	CASSSRGDNSPLHF	TGCGCCAGCAGCTCCCGGGGGGATAATTCACCCCTCCACTTT
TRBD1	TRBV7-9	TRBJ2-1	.	CASSDRAYNEQFF	TGTGCCAGCAGCGACAGGGCCTACAATGAGCAGTTCTTC
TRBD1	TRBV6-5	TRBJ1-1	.	CASSYFGTGNTEAFF	TGTGCCAGCAGTTACTTCGGGACAGGGAACACTGAAGCTTTCTTT
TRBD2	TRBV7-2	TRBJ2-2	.	CASRSNPLAVTGELFF	TGTGCCAGCAGATCAAACCCCCTAGCGGTCACCGGGGAGCTGTTTTTT
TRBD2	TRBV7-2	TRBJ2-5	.	CASSLTRLAGGKGETQYF	TGTGCCAGCAGCTTAACCCGACTAGCGGGGGGGAAGGGGGAGACCCAGTACTTC
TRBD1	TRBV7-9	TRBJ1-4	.	CASSTTGGNSEKLFF	TGTGCCAGCAGCACAACAGGGGGCAACAGTGAAAAACTGTTTTTT
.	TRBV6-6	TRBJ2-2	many	CASRRDPLGSGELFF	TGTGCCAGCAGGCGGGACCCTCTGGGGTCCGGGGAGCTGTTTTTT
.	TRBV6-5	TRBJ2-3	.	CATAWRASTDTQYF	TGTGCCACCGCGTGGAGGGCTAGCACAGATACGCAGTATTTT
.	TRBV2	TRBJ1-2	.	CASRSDSLWYGYTF	TGTGCCAGCAGGTCGGACAGTTTGTGGTATGGCTACACCTTC
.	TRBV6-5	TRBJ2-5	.	CASTGRSQETQYF	TGTGCCAGCACGGGAAGATCCCAAGAGACCCAGTACTTC
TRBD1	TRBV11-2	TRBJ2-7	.	CASSTDPGQGAYEQYF	TGTGCCAGCAGCACCGACCCGGGACAGGGGGCGTACGAGCAGTACTTC
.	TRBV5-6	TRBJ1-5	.	CASSLGFGSNQPQHF	TGTGCCAGCAGCTTGGGGTTCGGGAGCAATCAGCCCCAGCATTTT
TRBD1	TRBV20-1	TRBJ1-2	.	CSATGQYGYTF	TGCAGTGCTACGGGACAGTATGGCTACACCTTC
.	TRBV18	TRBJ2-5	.	CASSRGQSQETQYF	TGTGCCAGCTCAAGGGGACAAAGCCAAGAGACCCAGTACTTC
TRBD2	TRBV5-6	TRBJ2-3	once	CASSLSPSGGITDTQYF	TGTGCCAGCAGCTTGAGTCCTAGCGGGGGTATTACAGATACGCAGTATTTT
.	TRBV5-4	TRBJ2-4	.	CASSAARGGNRSKNIQYF	TGTGCCAGCAGCGCCGCTAGAGGGGGTAATCGTTCCAAAAACATTCAGTACTTC
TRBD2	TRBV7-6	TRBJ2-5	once	CASSLEAGSGGETQYF	TGTGCCAGCAGCTTAGAGGCGGGTAGCGGGGGAGAGACCCAGTACTTC
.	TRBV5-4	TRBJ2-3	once	CASSLPGADTQYF	TGTGCCAGCAGCCTGCCCGGGGCAGATACGCAGTATTTT
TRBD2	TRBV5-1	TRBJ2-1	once	CASSSALAGGGNEQFF	TGCGCCAGCAGCTCCGCACTAGCGGGGGGAGGCAATGAGCAGTTCTTC
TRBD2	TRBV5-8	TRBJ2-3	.	CASSAGTSGGTTDTQYF	TGTGCCAGCAGTGCCGGGACTAGCGGGGGAACGACAGATACGCAGTATTTT
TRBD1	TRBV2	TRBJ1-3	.	CASSDPGGSNTIYF	TGTGCCAGCAGTGACCCAGGGGGTTCGAACACCATATATTTT
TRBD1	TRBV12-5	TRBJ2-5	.	CASGLISGTGGRETQYF	TGTGCTAGTGGTTTGATTTCCGGGACAGGGGGGCGGGAGACCCAGTACTTC
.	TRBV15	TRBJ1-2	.	CATSRDRSSVGYTF	TGTGCCACCAGCAGAGACCGTAGCTCTGTTGGCTACACCTTC
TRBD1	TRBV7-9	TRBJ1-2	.	CASSLALTDRGYGYTF	TGTGCCAGCAGCTTAGCCCTAACGGACAGGGGCTATGGCTACACCTTC
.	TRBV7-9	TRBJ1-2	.	CASSLMEGRLGGYTF	TGTGCCAGCAGCTTAATGGAGGGGCGTTTAGGTGGCTACACCTTC
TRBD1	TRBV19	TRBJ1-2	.	CASSQTGDYGYTF	TGTGCCAGTAGCCAGACAGGGGACTATGGCTACACCTTC
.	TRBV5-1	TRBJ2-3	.	CASSFRDTDTQYF	TGCGCCAGCAGCTTCAGGGACACAGATACGCAGTATTTT
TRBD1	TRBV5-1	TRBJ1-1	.	CASSWGGQGEAFF	TGCGCCAGCAGCTGGGGAGGACAGGGTGAAGCTTTCTTT
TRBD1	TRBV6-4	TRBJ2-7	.	CASSGPGQPSLATYEQYF	TGTGCCAGCAGTGGGCCGGGACAGCCTTCTCTAGCCACCTACGAGCAGTACTTC
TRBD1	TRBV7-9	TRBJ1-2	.	CASSPDRDYGYTF	TGTGCCAGCAGCCCCGACAGGGACTATGGCTACACCTTC
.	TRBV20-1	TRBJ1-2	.	CSASAPGMYGYTF	TGCAGTGCTAGTGCCCCGGGGATGTATGGCTACACCTTC
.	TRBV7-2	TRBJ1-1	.	CASSLDVRTITEAFF	TGTGCCAGCAGCTTAGACGTCAGGACAATCACTGAAGCTTTCTTT
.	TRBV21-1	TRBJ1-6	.	CASSEGTVNSPLHF	TGTGCCAGCAGCGAAGGGACAGTTAATTCACCCCTCCACTTT
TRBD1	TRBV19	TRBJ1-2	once	CASRPPGTGYYGYTF	TGTGCCAGTAGACCTCCCGGGACAGGATACTATGGCTACACCTTC